The 4 T cell receptor beta chains listed next were all sequenced from one sample in a study of shared clonotypes between healthy human individuals. Profiling relied on immunoSEQ multiplex PCR, and the TCRdb table lists in-frame clones only, not all of them. The data show roughly 2,300,000 clones, 92% seen once. Material for sequencing was naive CD4+ T cells from PBMCs. Subset defined: CD45RA+ positively selected. These receptors all stem from a man aged 18 to 30 in good health. Some clones in this sample may be carry-over from other donors' samples.

This clone occurred a few times. This rearrangement joins TRBV10-3 to TRBJ2-2; D is perhaps TRBD1 (6 bases). CDR1 and CDR2 (germline): ENHRY, SYGVKD. The V gene lost 3 bases and the J gene lost 5 bases, with 13 bases spanning the gap. This CDR3 region has 15 residues. The CDR3, as DNA: TGTGCCATCAGTGACGCCAGCAGGGGAACCGGGGAGCTGTTTTTT. It is translated as CAISDASRGTGELFF.

This clone has a handful of counts. Distinct nucleotide sequences in the sample also encode this CDR3. The chain uses TRBV7-9 and TRBJ2-1; D is possibly TRBD1 (5 bases). CDR3 length equals 13 residues. V shed 1 base and J shed 6 bases, with 7 bases lying between them. CDR1 and CDR2 (germline): SEHNR, FQNEAQ (reference sequence). CDR3 loop: CASSLGQGNEQFF. The DNA for the CDR3 is TGTGCCAGCAGCTTAGGGCAGGGCAATGAGCAGTTCTTC.

The chain combines TRBV19 with TRBJ2-2, with D perhaps matching TRBD2 (7 bases). The V and J ends lost 7 bases and 4 bases respectively, with 13 bases between them. The CDR3 length is 14 residues. Germline lookup yields CDR1 LNHDA and CDR2 SQIVND (reference sequence). CDR3 loop: CASTYGGLTGELFF. CDR3 coding DNA: TGTGCCAGTACCTACGGGGGGCTCACCGGGGAGCTGTTTTTT.

Only one count was recorded for this clone. The chain couples TRBV29-1 to TRBJ1-6; no clear D. Trimming shortened V by 4 bases and J by 2 bases, and 6 bases separated the two germline ends. The germline gives CDR1 SQVTM, CDR2 ANQGSEA. This CDR3 comprises 13 residues. The CDR3 sequence: CSVVGAYNSPLHF. CDR3 coding DNA: TGCAGCGTTGTTGGGGCCTATAATTCACCCCTCCACTTT.